Listed below are T cell receptor beta chains from one sample, sequenced in a study of cytomegalovirus exposure and HLA in healthy donors. Data came from immunoSEQ multiplex PCR; TCRdb stores just in-frame clones and leaves some out. The sample records around 150,000 clones, 80% being singletons. The sample comprised PBMCs. All receptors derive from a man between 25 and 39 years old in good health and CMV-seronegative. CDR3s include the opening cysteine and the closing phenylalanine or tryptophan. A D gene is named only where the DNA matches it firmly. Clone sizes are given selectively: once, few, many, or a class where the clone is expanded.

DNA,CDR3,V,D,size,J
TGTGCCAGCAGTTTATCGGGGCGGGGACGAGTTGTGCAGTTCTTC,CASSLSGRGRVVQFF,TRBV27,NA,NA,TRBJ2-1
TGTGCTAGTGGTTTGGGACAGGAGGTGACACCCCTCCACTTT,CASGLGQEVTPLHF,TRBV12-5,NA,NA,TRBJ1-6
TGTGCCAGCCGGAGCGGGAGAGTAATCGGGGAGCTGTTTTTT,CASRSGRVIGELFF,TRBV6-5,TRBD2,NA,TRBJ2-2
TGCAGCCCACGGGACAGGGAGGATTCTGGGGCCAACGTCCTGACTTTC,CSPRDREDSGANVLTF,TRBV29-1,TRBD1,NA,TRBJ2-6
TGTGCCAGCAGTCCCCGGACTTCCACAGATACGCAGTATTTT,CASSPRTSTDTQYF,TRBV27,NA,NA,TRBJ2-3
TGTGCCAGCAGCTTCGGAGGGGGCAGGCAGCCCCAGCATTTT,CASSFGGGRQPQHF,TRBV5-5,TRBD1,NA,TRBJ1-5
TGTGCCAGCAGCTTGCAGGGGGCGCTCTTAGAGACCCAGTACTTC,CASSLQGALLETQYF,TRBV11-1,TRBD1,NA,TRBJ2-5
TGTGCAGCACTCCAAGGAGGCTCCTACAATGAGCAGTTCTTC,CAALQGGSYNEQFF,TRBV28,NA,NA,TRBJ2-1
TGTGCCAGCAGCCAAGACCCGACTAGCCGAGGGTTGGATACGCAGTATTTT,CASSQDPTSRGLDTQYF,TRBV4-2,TRBD2,NA,TRBJ2-3
TGTGCCAGCAGCCCCCGTAGGACAGGGGGCAAGGATGAGCAGTTCTTC,CASSPRRTGGKDEQFF,TRBV7-8,TRBD1,NA,TRBJ2-1
TGTGCCAGCAGTGTCCTAGGGACAGGTTCAAATTCACCCCTCCACTTT,CASSVLGTGSNSPLHF,TRBV2,TRBD1,NA,TRBJ1-6
TGTGCCAGCAGCTTAGGGGGCCATTACGAGCAGTACTTC,CASSLGGHYEQYF,TRBV7-9,NA,NA,TRBJ2-7
TGTGCCAGCAGCTCCTTCCCAGGGAGCAATCAGCCCCAGCATTTT,CASSSFPGSNQPQHF,TRBV7-9,NA,NA,TRBJ1-5
TGTGCCAGCAGCGTGGAGGGACTAGCGGGGTACAATGAGCAGTTCTTC,CASSVEGLAGYNEQFF,TRBV9,TRBD2,NA,TRBJ2-1
TGTGCCAGCAATACCGGGACACTTAACACCGGGGAGCTGTTTTTT,CASNTGTLNTGELFF,TRBV6-5,NA,few,TRBJ2-2
TGTGCCTGGGGGGGACAGGTTAGGACAGATACGCAGTATTTT,CAWGGQVRTDTQYF,TRBV30,TRBD1,NA,TRBJ2-3
TGTGCCTGGAGCCCTCGCTCCTACGAGCAGTACTTC,CAWSPRSYEQYF,TRBV30,NA,NA,TRBJ2-7
TGTGCCAGTCTAAGAAACACCATATATTTT,CASLRNTIYF,TRBV6-1,NA,few,TRBJ1-3
TGTGCCAGTAGTATGGGCAGGGGGAGGGAGCTGTTTTTT,CASSMGRGRELFF,TRBV19,TRBD1,NA,TRBJ2-2
TGTGCCAGCAGTAGCTCGTGGGACAGGAACACTGAAGCTTTCTTT,CASSSSWDRNTEAFF,TRBV27,TRBD1,NA,TRBJ1-1
TGTTCCAGCAGCTTTTTTCAGGGAGGTTCCTACGAGCAGTACTTC,CSSSFFQGGSYEQYF,TRBV7-9,NA,NA,TRBJ2-7
TGTGCCAGCAGGGTTACTAGCGCCCCGACAGAGCAGTTCTTC,CASRVTSAPTEQFF,TRBV6-5,TRBD2,few,TRBJ2-1
TGCGCCAGCAGTGAGGGACTTCTAGGGCAGTACTTC,CASSEGLLGQYF,TRBV5-1,NA,few,TRBJ2-7
TGTGCCAGCAGTTTCGTCGGGGAGCTGTTTTTT,CASSFVGELFF,TRBV6-5,NA,NA,TRBJ2-2
TGTGCCAGCAGCTGGGGAGCTAGCGGGGGGATCCCTAGCACAGATACGCAGTATTTT,CASSWGASGGIPSTDTQYF,TRBV7-6,TRBD2,NA,TRBJ2-3
TGTGCCAGCAGCTTGCTAGCGGGCCCGGCGGGTGAGCAGTACTTC,CASSLLAGPAGEQYF,TRBV5-4,TRBD2,NA,TRBJ2-7
TGTGCCAGCAGCTCTTGGACAGGGAGTACCGGGGAGCTGTTTTTT,CASSSWTGSTGELFF,TRBV7-2,TRBD1,NA,TRBJ2-2
TGTGCCAGCAGCCAGGTGGGACAGGGTTCCTACGAGCAGTACTTC,CASSQVGQGSYEQYF,TRBV7-6,TRBD1,NA,TRBJ2-7
TGTGCCAGCAGTACTAATCAGCCCCAGCATTTT,CASSTNQPQHF,TRBV28,NA,once,TRBJ1-5
TGTGCCATCAGCGCGGACAGGGCAGCGCAGTATTTT,CAISADRAAQYF,TRBV10-3,TRBD1,NA,TRBJ2-3
TGTGCCAGCAGTTTATTTTCGCCTTCGACACTTAACTATGGCTACACCTTC,CASSLFSPSTLNYGYTF,TRBV27,NA,NA,TRBJ1-2
TGTGCCAGCAGCCCGACAGGGCACTGGTCCTACGAGCAGTACTTC,CASSPTGHWSYEQYF,TRBV13,TRBD1,NA,TRBJ2-7
TGTGCCATCTTAGACAGGGGACGAGGCTACACCTTC,CAILDRGRGYTF,TRBV28,TRBD1,NA,TRBJ1-2
TGTGCCAGCAGTCGGGTTGTGAACACTGAAGCTTTCTTT,CASSRVVNTEAFF,TRBV7-8,NA,NA,TRBJ1-1
TGCGCCAGCAGCTTGGTGGGGGGGACTGAGACCCAGTACTTC,CASSLVGGTETQYF,TRBV5-1,TRBD2,NA,TRBJ2-5
TGTGCCGGGCGGGAGGGACAGGGGCCCCGGGGCGAGCAGTACTTC,CAGREGQGPRGEQYF,TRBV2,NA,once,TRBJ2-7
TGCGCCAGCAGCTTCTCGCGGGGGTCCTCCTACAATGAGCAGTTCTTC,CASSFSRGSSYNEQFF,TRBV5-1,TRBD2,NA,TRBJ2-1
TGTGCCAGCAGCTTGAACTCGGGATCCCAAGAGACCCAGTACTTC,CASSLNSGSQETQYF,TRBV11-2,NA,NA,TRBJ2-5
TGTGCCAGCAGCTTAGTAGGGACAGGGACCTACAATGAGCAGTTCTTC,CASSLVGTGTYNEQFF,TRBV7-9,TRBD1,NA,TRBJ2-1
TGTGCCAGTAGTATAGGACGGAGTTCCGGGGAGCTGTTTTTT,CASSIGRSSGELFF,TRBV19,NA,NA,TRBJ2-2
TGTGCCAGCAGCCTAGGGGGACAGCGTAGCGGCGAGCAGTACTTC,CASSLGGQRSGEQYF,TRBV11-2,NA,once,TRBJ2-7
TGTGCCAGCAAGAGGGAGAGGACGAACACCGGGGAGCTGTTTTTT,CASKRERTNTGELFF,TRBV6-5,NA,NA,TRBJ2-2
TGTGCCAGCCGGGACTCCGAGGGGGAGCAGTACTTC,CASRDSEGEQYF,TRBV18,NA,NA,TRBJ2-7
TGTGCCAGCAGTTACGCAGGCGAGCAGTACTTC,CASSYAGEQYF,TRBV6-6,NA,NA,TRBJ2-7
TGTGCCAGCAGTCCCCAGAGACAGGGCCGCCGAGCTTTCTTT,CASSPQRQGRRAFF,TRBV2,TRBD1,NA,TRBJ1-1
TGTGCCAGCAGCATCCCGACAGGGGATCAAGAGACCCAGTACTTC,CASSIPTGDQETQYF,TRBV5-4,TRBD1,NA,TRBJ2-5
TGTGCCACCAGCAGAGATACAGGGATACAGCAGCCCCAGCATTTT,CATSRDTGIQQPQHF,TRBV15,NA,NA,TRBJ1-5
TGTGCCAGCAGTCTATGGAGGGGCAATCAGCCCCAGCATTTT,CASSLWRGNQPQHF,TRBV6-5,NA,few,TRBJ1-5
TGCGCCAGCAGCTTTAAGAATACATCTGGGGCCAACGTCCTGACTTTC,CASSFKNTSGANVLTF,TRBV5-1,NA,NA,TRBJ2-6
TGTGCCTGGAACGAAGGGAGGGACGCCTACGAGCAGTACTTC,CAWNEGRDAYEQYF,TRBV30,TRBD2,NA,TRBJ2-7
TGTGCCAGCAGTTACTCCGGGACAGTATTTCTACTGATGAGAGATCAGCCCCAGCATTTT,CASSYSGTVFLLMRDQPQHF,TRBV28,TRBD1,once,TRBJ1-5
TGTGCCAGCAGCTTAGCGTGGGGCAGAGACACAGATACGCAGTATTTT,CASSLAWGRDTDTQYF,TRBV11-2,NA,NA,TRBJ2-3
TGTGCCAGCAGCACAGGGGGGACAGGGATCTATGGCTACACCTTC,CASSTGGTGIYGYTF,TRBV7-9,TRBD1,NA,TRBJ1-2
TGTGCCAGCAGCCCGGGACTGCGTCGGGACGAGCAGTACTTC,CASSPGLRRDEQYF,TRBV5-4,NA,NA,TRBJ2-7
TGTGCCAGTCCCGGCAGGGGGACCACTGAAGCTTTCTTT,CASPGRGTTEAFF,TRBV28,TRBD1,NA,TRBJ1-1
TGCGCCAGCAGCTTGCTTGGGAATCACAGGGCGGACACTGAAGCTTTCTTT,CASSLLGNHRADTEAFF,TRBV5-1,NA,NA,TRBJ1-1
TGTGCCTGTTCTTATCGGAGCTCCTATAATTCACCCCTCCACTTT,CACSYRSSYNSPLHF,TRBV30,NA,NA,TRBJ1-6
TGTGCCAGCACAGGCACATCGGGGTTCTATAGCAATCAGCCCCAGCATTTT,CASTGTSGFYSNQPQHF,TRBV7-8,NA,NA,TRBJ1-5